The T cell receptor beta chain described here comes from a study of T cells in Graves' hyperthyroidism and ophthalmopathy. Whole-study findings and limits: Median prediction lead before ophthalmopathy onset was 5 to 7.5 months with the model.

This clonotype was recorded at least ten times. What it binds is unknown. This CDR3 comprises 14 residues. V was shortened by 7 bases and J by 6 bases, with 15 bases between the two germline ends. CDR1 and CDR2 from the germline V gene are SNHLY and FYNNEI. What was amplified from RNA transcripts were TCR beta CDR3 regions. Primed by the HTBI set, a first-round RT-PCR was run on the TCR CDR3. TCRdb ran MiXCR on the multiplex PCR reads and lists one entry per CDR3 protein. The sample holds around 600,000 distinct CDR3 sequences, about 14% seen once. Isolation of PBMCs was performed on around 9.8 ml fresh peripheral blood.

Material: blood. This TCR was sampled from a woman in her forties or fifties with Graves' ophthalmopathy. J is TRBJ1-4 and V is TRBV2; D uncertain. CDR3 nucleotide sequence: TGTGCCAGCAAAGCGCGCCATTGGGATGAAAAACTGTTTTTT. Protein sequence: CASKARHWDEKLFF.